The 18 T cell receptor beta chains below come from one sample, sequenced in a study of post-analysis software for immune sequencing data. Study-wide findings and caveats: The five TRBV segments detected at higher frequency in patients than in controls included TRBV5-6, TRBV5-1 and TRBV20-1.

No antigens are known for them. TCR beta cDNA libraries included unique molecular identifiers. TCRdb processed the PCR reads anew with MiXCR; each CDR3 protein has one entry. Here the sample spans roughly 540,000 distinct CDR3 sequences, roughly 34% being singletons. The sample comprised blood. Every receptor here comes from a girl aged 2 to 17 with multiple sclerosis.

This clonotype was counted a few times. The J gene is TRBJ1-2, the V gene TRBV5-1, with 10 bases lining up with TRBD1. CDR3 length: 17 amino acids. V lost 4 bases to trimming and J lost 4 bases; unmatched junction nucleotides: 13. CDR1 and CDR2 (germline): SGHRS, YFSETQ. CDR3 DNA: TGCGCCAGCAGCCCCGGACAGGGGGTAGGGTACGGCTATGGCTACACCTTC. Encoded protein: CASSPGQGVGYGYGYTF. The full variable domain, in which reference TRBV5-1 and TRBJ1-2 provide the parts outside the CDR3, is KAGVTQTPRYLIKTRGQQVTLSCSPISGHRSVSWYQQTPGQGLQFLFEYFSETQRNKGNFPGRFSGRQFSNSRSEMNVSTLELGDSALYLCASSPGQGVGYGYGYTFGSGTRLTVV.

The chain couples TRBV7-2 to TRBJ2-2; TRBD2 matches at 7 bases. The germline V gene has CDR1 SGHTA and CDR2 FQGNSA. CDR3 length: 16 residues. Unmatched junction bases numbered 14, after V lost 7 bases and J lost 6 bases. CDR3 in amino acids: CASNPHRDYKAGELFF. CDR3 in DNA: TGTGCCAGCAACCCTCATCGGGACTATAAGGCCGGGGAGCTGTTTTTT.

The rearrangement joins TRBV6-1 to TRBJ2-5, with a possible D match to TRBD2 (7 bases). The V gene lost 6 bases and the J gene lost 4 bases, with 15 bases spanning the gap. The CDR3 runs 14 residues. Germline V gives CDR1 MNHNS, CDR2 SASEGT. DNA for the CDR3: TGTGCCAGCAGATCGATAAGGGGGGGAGAGACCCAGTACTTC. This encodes CASRSIRGGETQYF.

This clonotype was recorded a few times. The chain carries TRBV6-5 and TRBJ2-3; 7 positions match TRBD2. The CDR3 runs to 14 residues. V shed 7 bases, J shed 3 bases, and the junction held 7 bases outside the gene matches. Germline-derived CDR1 and CDR2 are MNHEY and SVGAGI. This chain's CDR3 is CASTKLAWTDTQYF. In DNA form, the CDR3 reads TGTGCCAGCACCAAACTAGCGTGGACAGATACGCAGTATTTT.

The V gene is TRBV12-3 or TRBV12-4, the J gene TRBJ2-7; D may be TRBD1 (6 bases). This CDR3 spans 16 amino acids. V lost 3 bases to trimming and J lost 0 bases, with 15 bases between them. The chain's CDR3 is CASSFKTGDSSYEQYF. The CDR3, as DNA: TGTGCCAGCAGTTTCAAGACAGGAGATAGCTCCTACGAGCAGTACTTC.

The sample holds a few counts of this clonotype. The rearrangement links TRBV2 to TRBJ2-1; possibly TRBD2 for D (6 bases). Trimming took 5 bases from V and 7 from J, leaving 21 bases between them. Germline V gives CDR1 SNHLY, CDR2 FYNNEI. CDR3 length: 16 residues. The CDR3 sequence is CASSKQQAGRLNEQFF. In nucleotides, the CDR3 is TGTGCCAGCAGTAAACAACAAGCGGGCCGGCTGAATGAGCAGTTCTTC.

V and J are TRBV12-3 or TRBV12-4 and TRBJ2-2; D uncertain. Trimming took 6 bases from V and 8 from J, leaving 22 bases between them. The CDR3 consists of 16 residues. Here the CDR3 reads CASRFYQRRRFGELFF. In nucleotides, the CDR3 is TGTGCCAGCAGATTCTATCAGAGGAGACGCTTTGGGGAGCTGTTTTTT.

The V and J genes are TRBV20-1 and TRBJ2-1; TRBD1 is a possible D gene (6 bases). The CDR3 runs to 15 residues. The V and J ends lost 0 bases and 5 bases respectively, with 14 bases between them. Germline CDR1 reads DFQATT; CDR2 reads SNEGSKA (reference sequence). CDR3 sequence: CSARDGGGVNNEQFF. Written as DNA, the CDR3 is TGCAGTGCTAGAGATGGTGGGGGCGTAAACAATGAGCAGTTCTTC.

This clonotype was seen a few times. The gene calls are TRBV29-1 and TRBJ2-5, with D possibly TRBD2 on 7 matching bases. TRBJ2-7 explains the end of the DNA better; the J call may be wrong. Germline V CDR1 and CDR2: SQVTM, ANQGSEA. The CDR3 is 11 residues long. The CDR3 DNA reads TGCAGCGTTCGGGGGGCTGGCGAGCAGTACTTC. The encoded protein is CSVRGAGEQYF.

Only a few counts were recorded for this clonotype. CDR3 amino acids: CSARGGRGYSYEQYF. In DNA, the CDR3 is TGCAGTGCTAGAGGAGGGCGGGGGTACTCCTACGAGCAGTACTTC. The chain carries TRBV20-1 and TRBJ2-7; the match to TRBD2 covers 7 bases. The CDR3 has 15 amino acids. The V gene end was trimmed by 1 base and the J gene end by 0 bases; junction bases not matched to a gene: 6. Germline V gives CDR1 DFQATT, CDR2 SNEGSKA (reference sequence).

The gene calls are TRBV2 and TRBJ1-5; 7 nucleotides agree with TRBD1. The CDR3 runs 15 residues. Germline-derived CDR1 and CDR2 are SNHLY and FYNNEI. J lost 6 bases, V lost 6 bases, and 11 bases had no gene match. CDR3 coding DNA: TGTGCCAGCAGCGTAGACAGGGATCGGGGTCAGCCCCAGCATTTT. Residues: CASSVDRDRGQPQHF.

This chain connects TRBV7-8 to TRBJ1-4, with 9 bases lining up with TRBD1. This CDR3 is 14 amino acids long. Germline V gene data show CDR1 as SGHVS and CDR2 as FQNEAQ. V was pared by 5 bases and J by 5 bases, with 3 bases of the junction left unmatched. The CDR3 reads CASSMTGGNEKLFF. The CDR3 bases are TGTGCCAGCAGCATGACAGGGGGAAATGAAAAACTGTTTTTT.

The chain links TRBV20-1 to TRBJ2-7; D call uncertain. The CDR3 covers 13 residues. V gave up 0 bases and J gave up 2 bases, with 8 bases separating them. CDR1 is DFQATT, CDR2 SNEGSKA, per germline (reference sequence). CDR3 nucleotide sequence: TGCAGTGCTAGAGATCCCGCCGCCTACGAGCAGTACTTC. Its protein product is CSARDPAAYEQYF.

This clonotype was seen a handful of times. The J gene is TRBJ1-2, the V gene TRBV4-1; D remains ambiguous. Looked up from germline, CDR1 is MGHRA and CDR2 is YSYEKL. V shed 4 bases and J shed 4 bases, with 16 bases lying between them. This CDR3 spans 15 amino acids. CDR3 sequence (DNA): TGCGCCAGCAGCCCCGAGCCCATACCGACCTATGGCTACACCTTC. The encoded protein is CASSPEPIPTYGYTF.

This chain links TRBV20-1 with TRBJ1-1; D uncertain. The CDR3 sequence is 11 residues long. Germline CDR1 is DFQATT and CDR2 is SNEGSKA (reference sequence). V was clipped by 4 bases and J by 8 bases, with 11 bases between them. The CDR3, as DNA: TGCAGTGCTAAGACATCGACCGAAGCTTTCTTT. Translation gives CSAKTSTEAFF.

The genes are TRBV7-9 and TRBJ1-4; TRBD1 matches 7 bases. V was clipped by 5 bases and J by 6 bases; unmatched bases: 9. This CDR3 contains 15 residues. CDR1 and CDR2 (germline): SEHNR, FQNEAQ (reference sequence). The CDR3 coding sequence is TGTGCCAGCAGCAGACTCGACAGGGAGGATGAAAAACTGTTTTTT. Amino acids: CASSRLDREDEKLFF.

V gene TRBV2 combines with J gene TRBJ1-1; unclear D gene. V lost 0 bases and J 0 bases, leaving 8 bases between the germline ends. This CDR3 spans 15 amino acids. Germline V gene sequence: CDR1 SNHLY, CDR2 FYNNEI. The CDR3 DNA sequence: TGTGCCAGCAGTGAAGCGCGAGGGTTGAACACTGAAGCTTTCTTT. It is translated as CASSEARGLNTEAFF.

This chain uses TRBV6-1 with TRBJ2-7; 11 bases map to TRBD2. The V segment lost 4 bases and the J segment 0 bases; nucleotides outside the gene matches: 5. The V gene's germline CDR1 is MNHNS and CDR2 SASEGT. The CDR3 is made up of 16 amino acids. CDR3 protein: CASSGLAGGYSYEQYF. The CDR3 DNA is TGTGCCAGCAGTGGGCTAGCGGGGGGATACTCCTACGAGCAGTACTTC.